A single sample gave rise to the 21 T cell receptor beta chains below, sequenced in a study of control samples from healthy donors and cancer patients. Assay used: immunoSEQ multiplex PCR; TCRdb lists only in-frame clones, some missing. Among 150,000 or so clones, around 94% were seen once, and the ten largest hold over 12%. Material for sequencing was PBMCs. These receptor sequences come from a man aged 60 to 75 with colorectal cancer.

The chain has TRBV27 and TRBJ1-6; D call uncertain. Germline lookup yields CDR1 MNHEY and CDR2 SMNVEV (reference sequence). This CDR3 is built from 12 residues. V lost 2 bases and J 6 bases, leaving 2 bases between the germline ends. This CDR3 is CASSLPNSPLHF. DNA of the CDR3: TGTGCCAGCAGTTTACCTAATTCACCCCTCCACTTT.

This clone was seen a single time. The chain links TRBV30 to TRBJ1-5; maybe TRBD1 (6 bases). The CDR3 length is 15 residues. Germline CDR1 GTSNPN, CDR2 SVGIG (reference sequence). Trimming cost V 0 bases and J 0 bases, with 9 bases left between them. CDR3 protein: CAWSVGTTSNQPQHF. In nucleotides, the CDR3 is TGTGCCTGGAGTGTTGGGACAACTAGCAATCAGCCCCAGCATTTT.

J is TRBJ1-2 and V is TRBV6-5, with a possible D match to TRBD1 (6 bases). CDR3 length: 15 residues. CDR1 and CDR2 from the germline V gene are MNHEY and SVGAGI. V was shortened by 6 bases and J by 0 bases, with 14 bases between the two germline ends. The CDR3 sequence is CASRSGGRANYGYTF. CDR3 DNA: TGTGCCAGCAGGTCCGGGGGGCGAGCTAACTATGGCTACACCTTC.

The chain couples TRBV29-1 to TRBJ2-7, with D tentatively TRBD1 or TRBD2 (5 bases each). The V end lost 5 bases, the J end lost 2 bases, and 10 bases lay between the germline ends. The CDR3 totals 12 residues. Looked up from germline, CDR1 is SQVTM and CDR2 is ANQGSEA. DNA for the CDR3: TGCAGCGTTCTCGGGGCCACCTACGAGCAGTACTTC. Its protein is CSVLGATYEQYF.

The V and J genes are TRBV6-5 and TRBJ1-5; D possibly corresponds to TRBD1 (6 bases). Trimming took off 3 bases at V and 7 bases at J, with 13 bases between the two ends. CDR1 and CDR2 (germline): MNHEY, SVGAGI. The CDR3 length is 14 residues. The CDR3 DNA follows: TGTGCCAGCAGTTATTCCGCAGGGGCCCAGCCCCAGCATTTT. Protein sequence: CASSYSAGAQPQHF.

The gene calls are TRBV27 and TRBJ2-7; D is undetermined. This CDR3 is 14 amino acids long. CDR1 MNHEY and CDR2 SMNVEV come from the germline V gene (reference sequence). Trimming took 6 bases from V and 0 from J, leaving 12 bases between them. In DNA form, the CDR3 reads TGTGCCAGCAGCGAGTATGGCAACTCCTACGAGCAGTACTTC. Its protein product is CASSEYGNSYEQYF.

This clone was counted once. This sample also contains other DNA sequences that code for the same CDR3. This chain uses TRBV30 with TRBJ1-5; 10 bases map to TRBD1. This CDR3 is 13 amino acids long. V was pared by 3 bases and J by 4 bases, with 0 bases of the junction left unmatched. Germline V gene sequence: CDR1 GTSNPN, CDR2 SVGIG (reference sequence). The CDR3 loop is CAWRGQGNQPQHF. CDR3 in DNA: TGTGCCTGGAGGGGACAGGGGAATCAGCCCCAGCATTTT.

This rearrangement joins TRBV6-1 to TRBJ2-2; weak D call: TRBD1 (6 bases). Trimming removed 6 bases at V and 2 bases at J, with 10 bases between. The CDR3 sequence is 14 residues long. Germline loops: CDR1 MNHNS, CDR2 SASEGT. The CDR3 sequence: CASRDSYNTGELFF. The CDR3 DNA is TGTGCCAGCAGGGACAGTTACAACACCGGGGAGCTGTTTTTT.

The chain has TRBV5-1 and TRBJ2-7; TRBD1 might be the D (6 bases). Trimming shortened V by 0 bases and J by 0 bases, and 10 bases separated the two germline ends. CDR3 length: 15 amino acids. Germline CDR1 is SGHRS and CDR2 is YFSETQ. Here the CDR3 DNA reads TGCGCCAGCAGCTTGGATCGGACAGCCTCCTACGAGCAGTACTTC. It yields the protein CASSLDRTASYEQYF.

This CDR3 reads CAWSVGQGNTEAFF. The CDR3 coding sequence is TGTGCCTGGAGTGTAGGCCAGGGAAACACTGAAGCTTTCTTT. The V and J genes are TRBV30 and TRBJ1-1; weak D call: TRBD1 (5 bases). The V and J ends lost 0 bases and 2 bases respectively, with 10 bases between them. The length of the CDR3 is 14 residues. Germline CDR1 is GTSNPN and CDR2 is SVGIG (reference sequence). Looking up the rest from reference TRBV30 and TRBJ1-1 gives the full variable domain: SQTIHQWPATLVQPVGSPLSLECTVEGTSNPNLYWYRQAAGRGLQLLFYSVGIGQISSEVPQNLSASRPQDRQFILSSKKLLLSDSGFYLCAWSVGQGNTEAFFGQGTRLTVV.

Regarding this clone: Other nucleotide sequences in the sample specify the same CDR3. The chain is built from TRBV2 and TRBJ1-6; 9 bases match TRBD1. V lost 8 bases to trimming and J lost 6 bases; unmatched junction nucleotides: 2. CDR1 and CDR2 (germline): SNHLY, FYNNEI. CDR3 length equals 13 residues. This CDR3 is CASGGQGNSPLHF. DNA of the CDR3: TGTGCCAGCGGGGGACAGGGTAATTCACCCCTCCACTTT.

Only one count was recorded for this clone. The chain combines TRBV10-3 with TRBJ2-2; 7 bases line up with TRBD2. V dropped 6 bases and J dropped 5; count of bases not matched to a gene: 12. The CDR3 totals 16 residues. Germline CDR1 is ENHRY and CDR2 is SYGVKD. The CDR3 bases are TGTGCCATCAGAAACGAGCGGGGAGGTAGAACCGGGGAGCTGTTTTTT. Protein product: CAIRNERGGRTGELFF.

The chain uses TRBV6-6 and TRBJ1-1, with D hard to call. The CDR3 consists of 13 residues. CDR1 is MNHNY and CDR2 is SVGAGI in the germline V gene (reference sequence). Trimming shortened V by 4 bases and J by 1 base, and 7 bases separated the two germline ends. DNA for the CDR3: TGTGCCAGCAGTTCCCCCACGAACACTGAAGCTTTCTTT. Its translation: CASSSPTNTEAFF.

V is TRBV5-4 and J is TRBJ2-7, with 10 bases fitting TRBD1. The germline CDR1 and CDR2 sequences are SGHNT and YYREEE (reference sequence). This CDR3 region has 14 residues. V shed 2 bases and J 3 bases; nucleotides not matched to a gene: 2. In nucleotides, the CDR3 is TGTGCCAGCAGCTTCGGGACAGGGGTCTACGAGCAGTACTTC. It specifies CASSFGTGVYEQYF.

This sequence joins TRBV10-2 and TRBJ2-5; 9 nucleotides agree with TRBD2. From germline, CDR1 is WSHSY and CDR2 SAAADI. The junction had 8 bases not matched to a gene; V was cut back by 5 bases and J by 4 bases. The CDR3 contains 15 residues. CDR3 residues: CASSPTSGGRETQYF. The CDR3 DNA sequence: TGCGCCAGCAGTCCGACTAGCGGTGGAAGAGAGACCCAGTACTTC.

V gene TRBV27 combines with J gene TRBJ1-1, with D uncertain. Germline V gene sequence: CDR1 MNHEY, CDR2 SMNVEV (reference sequence). The CDR3 runs to 14 residues. Trimming left V 3 bases short and J 1 base short, with 9 bases between. The CDR3 spells CASSFSGRNTEAFF. The CDR3 coding sequence is TGTGCCAGCAGTTTTAGTGGGAGGAACACTGAAGCTTTCTTT.

The gene calls are TRBV5-4 and TRBJ2-7; 7 bases are shared with TRBD1. The CDR3 extends over 14 amino acids. Trimming took 2 bases from V and 1 from J; bases not matched to a gene: 3. Germline V gives CDR1 SGHNT, CDR2 YYREEE (reference sequence). CDR3 coding DNA: TGTGCCAGCAGCTTAGGGGGCAGATCCTACGAGCAGTACTTC. Its protein product is CASSLGGRSYEQYF.

The gene calls are TRBV6-6 and TRBJ1-5; D unresolved. Germline CDR1 reads MNHNY; CDR2 reads SVGAGI (reference sequence). The CDR3 has 12 amino acids. V lost 0 bases and J lost 7, with 4 bases in between. The DNA for the CDR3 is TGTGCCAGCAGTTACTCGAGCCAGCCCCAGCATTTT. This encodes CASSYSSQPQHF.

The chain has TRBV3-1 (or the pseudogene TRBV3-2) and TRBJ2-1; 9 bases agree with TRBD2. The CDR3 has 13 amino acids. In germline, CDR1 is LGHDT, CDR2 YNNKEL (reference sequence). V lost 7 bases to trimming and J lost 9 bases; unmatched junction nucleotides: 7. DNA for the CDR3: TGTGCCAGCAACGTAGCGGGGGCGAGTGAGCAGTTCTTC. It encodes CASNVAGASEQFF.

The chain carries TRBV6-5 and TRBJ1-6; 8 bases are shared with TRBD1. The CDR3 contains 13 residues. Unmatched junction bases numbered 2, after V lost 6 bases and J lost 7 bases. Germline V gene data show CDR1 as MNHEY and CDR2 as SVGAGI. As DNA, the CDR3 is TGTGCCAGCAGAGGACAGGGAAATTCACCCCTCCACTTT. The encoded protein is CASRGQGNSPLHF.

The chain joins TRBV11-1 to TRBJ2-2; D unclear. Germline assignment: CDR1 SGHAT and CDR2 FQDESV (reference sequence). The CDR3 length is 14 residues. V was clipped by 8 bases and J by 2 bases, with 12 bases between them. CDR3 in DNA: TGTGCCAGCTCGAACCCTCCCAACACCGGGGAGCTGTTTTTT. This encodes CASSNPPNTGELFF.